The 11 T cell receptor beta chains listed next were all sequenced from one sample in a study of cytomegalovirus exposure and HLA in healthy donors. Primers for the PCR totalled 60 Vbeta and 13 Jbeta. Repertoires were generated with immunoSEQ multiplex PCR, while TCRdb's copy carries only in-frame clones and drops some. The data contain about 190,000 clones, roughly four fifths of them singletons. The sample comprised PBMCs. The origin of the receptors is a woman in her 30s in good health and CMV-seropositive.

As to this clone: The same CDR3 can be traced to other DNA sequences in this sample. This chain links TRBV14 with TRBJ2-2, with 11 bases aligning to TRBD2. This CDR3 is 16 amino acids long. CDR1 SGHDN and CDR2 FVKESK come from the germline V gene. J was trimmed by 1 base and V by 2 bases; bases with no gene match: 0. The CDR3 bases are TGTGCCAGCAGCCAACTAGCGGGGGGGAACACCGGGGAGCTGTTTTTT. It is translated as CASSQLAGGNTGELFF.

The chain carries TRBV7-9 and TRBJ2-1; D uncertain. There are 11 residues in the CDR3. Germline V CDR1 and CDR2: SEHNR, FQNEAQ (reference sequence). Between the trimmed V and J ends, which lost 5 bases and 9 bases, there was a span of 8 bases. The CDR3 is CASSPSIEQFF. The CDR3 DNA sequence: TGTGCCAGCAGCCCGAGCATTGAGCAGTTCTTC.

This clone occurred a few times. J is TRBJ2-3 and V is TRBV27, with D unresolved. V was clipped by 0 bases and J by 5 bases, with 9 bases between them. The CDR3 spans 14 residues. The germline CDR1 and CDR2 sequences are MNHEY and SMNVEV (reference sequence). CDR3 in amino acids: CASSLSFGGDTQYF. The CDR3 DNA follows: TGTGCCAGCAGTTTATCCTTCGGTGGAGATACGCAGTATTTT.

This clone was picked up a small number of times. The chain carries TRBV6-5 and TRBJ1-2, with a possible D match to TRBD1 (6 bases). Trimming took off 0 bases at V and 6 bases at J, with 14 bases between the two ends. The CDR3 is 15 residues long. CDR1 and CDR2 (germline): MNHEY, SVGAGI. CDR3 coding DNA: TGTGCCAGCAGTTACTCGCCAGAGGGGGGGGATGGCTACACCTTC. Protein sequence: CASSYSPEGGDGYTF.

This clone has just a few counts. At the DNA level, this CDR3 is encoded by other sequences in the same sample as well. The chain employs TRBV2 and TRBJ1-5, with D maybe TRBD1 (5 bases). This CDR3 comprises 14 residues. V lost 2 bases to trimming and J lost 1 base, with 6 bases between them. Germline loops: CDR1 SNHLY, CDR2 FYNNEI. This chain's CDR3 is CASSERQSNQPQHF. The CDR3 coding sequence is TGTGCCAGCAGTGAAAGACAGAGCAATCAGCCCCAGCATTTT.

The rearrangement joins TRBV6-1 to TRBJ1-1; 8 bases are shared with TRBD1. Germline CDR1 MNHNS, CDR2 SASEGT. CDR3 size: 16 residues. V dropped 1 base and J dropped 4; count of bases not matched to a gene: 8. The DNA of the CDR3 is TGTGCCAGCAGTGAAGGAGGACAGGGTTGGAGCACTGAAGCTTTCTTT. It yields the protein CASSEGGQGWSTEAFF.

This rearrangement joins TRBV5-1 to TRBJ2-7; TRBD1 matches at 11 bases. The trim removed 0 bases at V and 5 bases at J, leaving 7 bases unmatched. Germline V gives CDR1 SGHRS, CDR2 YFSETQ. This CDR3 region has 16 residues. The CDR3 here is CASSLDPGQGGNEQYF. Here the CDR3 DNA reads TGCGCCAGCAGCTTGGATCCGGGACAGGGGGGTAACGAGCAGTACTTC.

The chain uses TRBV5-5 and TRBJ1-5; no clear D. CDR1 and CDR2 from the germline V gene are SGHKS and YYEKEE (reference sequence). This CDR3 contains 17 residues. V was shortened by 3 bases and J by 0 bases, with 16 bases between the two germline ends. CDR3 sequence reads: CASSYGLRIISNQPQHF. The CDR3 DNA is TGTGCCAGCAGCTACGGACTGAGGATAATTAGCAATCAGCCCCAGCATTTT.

This chain uses TRBV30 with TRBJ1-1; TRBD1 matches at 7 bases. The CDR3 runs 13 residues. Germline V gene sequence: CDR1 GTSNPN, CDR2 SVGIG (reference sequence). J gave up 2 bases and V 5 bases, and 5 bases lay outside the gene matches. Here the CDR3 reads CAWRTGQNTEAFF. CDR3 DNA: TGTGCCTGGCGGACAGGCCAAAACACTGAAGCTTTCTTT.

This chain links TRBV29-1 with TRBJ1-1; D is uncertain. The CDR3 is 11 amino acids. Germline V gives CDR1 SQVTM, CDR2 ANQGSEA. With 6 bases removed from V and 4 bases from J, the gap between germline ends came to 9 bases. The CDR3 DNA reads as TGCAGCGTCGTTCCGGGCACTGAAGCTTTCTTT. Translated: CSVVPGTEAFF.

V is TRBV27 and J is TRBJ2-1; maybe TRBD2 (5 bases). V was pared by 3 bases and J by 12 bases, with 12 bases between. The CDR3 has 12 amino acids. CDR1 is MNHEY, CDR2 SMNVEV, per germline (reference sequence). The chain's CDR3 is CASSFSDRGQFF. The DNA of the CDR3 is TGTGCCAGCAGTTTTAGTGACCGGGGGCAGTTCTTC.